One and the same sample provided the 23 T cell receptor beta chains below, sequenced in a study of T cells in women clearing cervical HPV infection. Produced via immunoSEQ multiplex PCR; TCRdb's table is partial and in-frame only. The sample spans 19,000 or so clones; the ten largest clones claim roughly an eighth. The sequenced material came from blood buffy coat. The receptors shown here come from a woman between 18 and 70 years old with a cervical HPV16 infection that either progressed to CIN3+ or cleared (not recorded which).

CDR3 in amino acids: CASSIGQGANQPQHF. CDR3 bases read: TGTGCCAGTAGTATTGGACAGGGGGCCAATCAGCCC. The chain has TRBV19 and TRBJ1-5; TRBD1 aligns across 11 bases. Read coverage stops 3 residues before the CDR3 terminus; the germline J gene supplies the remainder. Germline V lookup: CDR1 LNHDA, CDR2 SQIVND (reference sequence). The V and J ends lost 3 bases and 3 bases, in that order; junction bases with no gene match: 1. The CDR3 is 15 amino acids.

Details on this clone: The read ends 3 residues before the CDR3 terminus; that terminus is restored from the germline J gene. This chain connects TRBV6-1 to TRBJ2-1; 11 nucleotides match TRBD2. With V trimmed by 4 bases and J by 7 bases, 9 bases remained unmatched. The CDR3 is 16 amino acids. Germline assignment: CDR1 MNHNS and CDR2 SASEGT. CDR3 amino acids: CASSGTLAGGRNEQFF. The CDR3 bases that were read are TGTGCCAGCAGTGGGACCCTAGCGGGGGGTAGGAATGAG.

Of note for this clone: The CDR3 end lies 3 residues beyond the end of the read and is filled in from the germline J gene. The rearrangement uses TRBV19 and TRBJ2-2; 8 bases are shared with TRBD2. Germline values: CDR1 LNHDA, CDR2 SQIVND (reference sequence). J was trimmed by 0 bases and V by 6 bases; bases with no gene match: 3. The CDR3 is made up of 15 amino acids. Here the CDR3 reads CASRPGLANTGELFF. The CDR3 bases that were read are TGTGCCAGTAGGCCGGGACTAGCGAACACCGGGGAG.

As regards this clone: The observed sequence ends 3 residues before the CDR3 terminus, with the missing tail filled in from the germline J gene. The chain links TRBV19 to TRBJ1-6; TRBD1 matches 7 bases. This CDR3 contains 16 residues. Trimming removed 4 bases from V and 0 bases from J; junction bases left unmatched: 3. CDR1 and CDR2 (germline): LNHDA, SQIVND (reference sequence). The CDR3 sequence is CASSTQGSSYNSPLHF. CDR3 DNA, as far as it was read: TGTGCCAGTAGTACACAGGGGAGCTCCTATAATTCACCC.

This clone is identified as medium-sized from frequency. The junction departs from germline at one end; a sequencing error may be responsible. The CDR3 end lies 3 residues beyond the end of the read and is filled in from the germline J gene. The rearrangement uses TRBV4-2 and TRBJ2-2; 7 nucleotides match TRBD2. This CDR3 spans 16 amino acids. Germline-derived CDR1 and CDR2 are LGHNA and YNFKEQ. The CDR3 spells CASSQLAGRNTGELFF. Incomplete CDR3 DNA: TGCGCCAGCAGCCAATTAGCGGGTCGGAACACCGGGGAG.

As concerns this clone: Read sequence stops 3 residues before the CDR3 end, and the germline J gene provides the missing end. The chain employs TRBV19 and TRBJ2-3, with D tentatively TRBD2 (6 bases). CDR3 length: 14 residues. V was shortened by 5 bases and J by 1 base, with 10 bases between the two germline ends. Germline-derived CDR1 and CDR2 are LNHDA and SQIVND (reference sequence). The sequenced CDR3 bases are TGTGCCAGTAGTGGGGGGTATGGCACAGATACG. It is translated as CASSGGYGTDT. The full CDR3 reads CASSGGYGTDTQYF. Together with reference TRBV19 and TRBJ2-3, the CDR3 gives the full variable domain: DGGITQSPKYLFRKEGQNVTLSCEQNLNHDAMYWYRQDPGQGLRLIYYSQIVNDFQKGDIAEGYSVSREKKESFPLTVTSAQKNPTAFYLCASSGGYGTDTQYFGPGTRLTVL.

Concerning this clone: The CDR3 extends 3 residues past the end of the read, so its final part is completed from the germline J gene. This chain uses TRBV12-3 or TRBV12-4 with TRBJ2-5; D possibly matches TRBD1 or TRBD2 (7 bases each). The CDR3 runs to 16 residues. Deletions cut 6 bases from V and 5 bases from J, with 22 bases between. The CDR3 region is CASRPPGGGPQETQYF. The sequenced part of the CDR3 DNA is TGTGCCAGCAGACCACCAGGGGGAGGGCCCCAGGAGACC.

Points on this clone: The read terminates 3 residues before the CDR3 end, so the remaining end is supplied by the germline J gene. This specimen includes other DNA sequences encoding the same CDR3. This chain links TRBV18 with TRBJ2-1; 9 bases fit TRBD1. The CDR3 runs to 16 residues. The V and J ends lost 6 bases and 9 bases, in that order; junction bases with no gene match: 15. Germline assignment: CDR1 KGHSH and CDR2 LQKENI. The CDR3 region is CASSPPSGQGSIEQFF. The DNA read from the CDR3 is TGTGCCAGCTCCCCCCCCTCGGGACAGGGTTCGATTGAG.

In the case of this clone: The DNA ends 3 residues before the CDR3 does, and the rest of the CDR3 is filled in from the germline J gene. The chain joins TRBV18 to TRBJ1-1, with D unresolved. Trimming removed 2 bases from V and 4 bases from J, with 11 bases in between. Germline lookup yields CDR1 KGHSH and CDR2 LQKENI. The CDR3 totals 14 residues. This CDR3 is CASSPDTMSTEAFF. CDR3 DNA (partial): TGTGCCAGCTCACCAGACACGATGAGCACTGAA.

On this clone: The CDR3 is cut off 3 residues early in the read; its end comes from the germline J gene. The chain combines TRBV9 with TRBJ2-3; 12 positions agree with TRBD2. This CDR3 region has 16 residues. Germline CDR1 is SGDLS and CDR2 is YYNGEE. The CDR3 spells CASSVATSGSSETQYF. Incomplete CDR3 DNA: TGTGCCAGCAGCGTAGCGACTAGCGGGAGTTCGGAGACG.

Details on this clone: The sequence runs out 3 residues before the end of the CDR3; the remainder is reconstructed from the germline J gene. J is TRBJ2-1 and V is TRBV19, with TRBD1 matching 12 bases. V was clipped by 3 bases and J by 1 base; unmatched bases: 13. The CDR3 sequence is 20 residues long. Germline V CDR1 and CDR2: LNHDA, SQIVND (reference sequence). The part of the CDR3 DNA that was read is TGTGCCAGTAGTATTTTCCTCGGGACAGGGGGCCCCTCATCCTACAATGAG. Protein sequence: CASSIFLGTGGPSSYNE. The CDR3 in its entirety is CASSIFLGTGGPSSYNEQFF. The full variable domain, its missing parts supplied by reference TRBV19 and TRBJ2-1, is DGGITQSPKYLFRKEGQNVTLSCEQNLNHDAMYWYRQDPGQGLRLIYYSQIVNDFQKGDIAEGYSVSREKKESFPLTVTSAQKNPTAFYLCASSIFLGTGGPSSYNEQFFGPGTRLTVL.

In regard to this clone: The read ends 3 residues before the CDR3 terminus; that terminus is restored from the germline J gene. The chain couples TRBV30 to TRBJ2-7, with D uncertain. The CDR3 has 13 residues. The V and J ends lost 3 bases and 3 bases respectively, with 12 bases between them. The V gene's germline CDR1 is GTSNPN and CDR2 SVGIG (reference sequence). CDR3 protein: CAWRPPGIYEQYF. Incomplete CDR3 DNA: TGTGCCTGGAGACCCCCGGGTATCTACGAG.

Points on this clone: With the read ending 3 residues before the CDR3 end, the germline J gene is used to fill in that end. The J gene is TRBJ1-1, the V gene TRBV2; 7 positions agree with TRBD1. CDR1 and CDR2 from the germline V gene are SNHLY and FYNNEI. The V segment lost 3 bases and the J segment 5 bases; nucleotides outside the gene matches: 6. The CDR3 is 14 residues long. This CDR3 reads CASSDMTGQTEAFF. The part of the CDR3 DNA that was read is TGTGCCAGCAGTGACATGACAGGGCAGACTGAA.

Comments on this clone: The read falls 3 residues short of the CDR3 end, and the missing part is taken from the germline J gene. The rearrangement links TRBV11-2 to TRBJ2-3; 8 bases map to TRBD1. CDR1 is SGHAT and CDR2 is FQNNGV in the germline V gene. This CDR3 is 13 amino acids long. The covered CDR3 bases are TGTGCCAGCAGCTTAGATCGGGACAGGACG. Amino acids: CASSLDRDRT. The whole CDR3 protein reads CASSLDRDRTQYF.

About this clone itself: The CDR3 is cut off 3 residues early in the read; its end comes from the germline J gene. This rearrangement joins TRBV6-1 to TRBJ2-7, with D tentatively TRBD1 (6 bases). The germline V gene has CDR1 MNHNS and CDR2 SASEGT. CDR3 size: 16 residues. The V end was cut by 1 base, the J end by 4 bases, with 17 bases between. CDR3 bases read: TGTGCCAGCAGTGAAGGGTCAGGGGTTCGTTTATACGAG. Its translation: CASSEGSGVRLYE. The entire CDR3 protein is CASSEGSGVRLYEQYF.

A word on this clone: The sequence runs out 3 residues before the end of the CDR3; the remainder is reconstructed from the germline J gene. The V call is TRBV29-1, the J call TRBJ2-1, with 9 bases matching TRBD2. Germline loops: CDR1 SQVTM, CDR2 ANQGSEA. The CDR3 runs 13 residues. With 4 bases clipped from V and 9 bases from J, the junction kept 7 bases outside the gene matches. CDR3 DNA, as far as it was read: TGCAGCGTTGGAGTAGCGGGGGCTGCTGAG. Protein product: CSVGVAGAAE. The complete CDR3 protein is CSVGVAGAAEQFF.

Note on this clone: The read stops 3 residues short of the end of the CDR3; the missing end is completed from the germline J gene. V and J are TRBV20-1 and TRBJ1-1, with TRBD1 matching 11 bases. This CDR3 has 16 residues. Germline lookup yields CDR1 DFQATT and CDR2 SNEGSKA (reference sequence). The J segment lost 3 bases and the V segment lost 6 bases, leaving 12 bases of the junction unmatched. The CDR3 region is CSAPRTGGLKDTEAFF. The CDR3 DNA, read in part, is TGCAGTGCCCCGAGGACAGGGGGCCTAAAGGACACTGAA.

Comments on this clone: Coverage ceases 3 residues before the CDR3 finishes, and the germline J gene fills in the end. V is TRBV10-3 and J is TRBJ1-2, with a tentative D call TRBD1 (5 bases). The CDR3 length is 17 residues. Germline values: CDR1 ENHRY, CDR2 SYGVKD. Trimming pared 3 bases from V and 2 bases from J, leaving 19 bases between. The CDR3: CAISDRIVPAGNYGYTF. Partial CDR3 DNA: TGTGCCATCAGTGATCGCATAGTGCCGGCAGGGAACTATGGC.

About this clone itself: The CDR3 goes on 3 residues after the read ends, and that part is filled in from the germline J gene. The J gene is TRBJ1-2, the V gene TRBV7-2; a weak D match, TRBD1 (5 bases). The CDR3 loop spans 15 amino acids. Germline V lookup: CDR1 SGHTA, CDR2 FQGNSA. The ends were cut back, 2 bases at V and 1 base at J, with 11 bases in the middle. CDR3 sequence reads: CASSLYSGFNYGYTF. Partial CDR3 DNA: TGTGCCAGCAGCTTATACTCAGGGTTTAACTATGGC.

As concerns this clone: Read coverage stops 3 residues before the CDR3 terminus; the germline J gene supplies the remainder. J is TRBJ1-4 and V is TRBV10-3, with 7 bases fitting TRBD1. After removal of 8 bases from V and 0 bases from J, the junction contained 3 bases not matched to a gene. Germline V gives CDR1 ENHRY, CDR2 SYGVKD. CDR3 length: 14 amino acids. CDR3 loop: CAIGQVATNEKLFF. The CDR3 DNA, read in part, is TGTGCCATCGGACAGGTTGCAACTAATGAAAAA.

As concerns this clone: Sequencing ends 3 residues short of the CDR3 end; the germline J gene provides the rest. The chain has TRBV3-1 (or the pseudogene TRBV3-2) and TRBJ2-7; maybe TRBD2 (6 bases). The V gene's germline CDR1 is LGHDT and CDR2 YNNKEL (reference sequence). The CDR3 sequence is 14 residues long. Deletions cut 3 bases from V and 4 bases from J, with 13 bases between. CDR3 DNA, as far as it was read: TGTGCCAGCAGCCAGAGAGCGGGTACTTACGAG. This codes for CASSQRAGTYE. The whole CDR3 region reads CASSQRAGTYEQYF.

Details on this clone: The CDR3 end lies 3 residues beyond the end of the read and is filled in from the germline J gene. The chain joins TRBV29-1 to TRBJ1-2; 8 bases are a match to TRBD1. The V gene end was trimmed by 6 bases and the J gene end by 5 bases; junction bases not matched to a gene: 11. Germline values: CDR1 SQVTM, CDR2 ANQGSEA. The CDR3 runs to 14 residues. Incomplete CDR3 DNA: TGCAGCGTAGACGCGACAGGGGCTGTTTATGGC. Protein: CSVDATGAVYG. The CDR3 in full is CSVDATGAVYGYTF.

Notes on this clone: The CDR3 end is not reached by the read, which stops 3 residues before it; the germline J gene fills it in. The chain carries TRBV30 and TRBJ2-3, with no clear D. Germline V CDR1 and CDR2: GTSNPN, SVGIG (reference sequence). This CDR3 comprises 11 residues. The V end was cut by 2 bases, the J end by 3 bases, with 3 bases between. CDR3 bases read: TGTGCCTGGAGTCGTACAGATACG. Translation: CAWSRTDT. The CDR3 in full is CAWSRTDTQYF.